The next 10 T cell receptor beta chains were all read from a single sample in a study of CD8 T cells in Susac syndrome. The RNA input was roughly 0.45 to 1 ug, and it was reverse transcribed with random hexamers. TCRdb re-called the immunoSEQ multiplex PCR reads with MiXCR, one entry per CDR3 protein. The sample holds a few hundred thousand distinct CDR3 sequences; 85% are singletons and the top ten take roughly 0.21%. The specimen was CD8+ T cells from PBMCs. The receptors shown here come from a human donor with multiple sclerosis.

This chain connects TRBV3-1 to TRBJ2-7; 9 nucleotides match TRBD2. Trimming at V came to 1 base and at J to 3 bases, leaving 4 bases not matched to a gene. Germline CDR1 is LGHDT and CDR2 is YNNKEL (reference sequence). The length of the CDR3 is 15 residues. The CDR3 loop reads CASSQVLAGHYEQYF. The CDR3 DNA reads TGTGCCAGCAGCCAAGTCCTAGCGGGACACTACGAGCAGTACTTC.

The CDR3 nucleotides are TGTGCCACCAGTGATTACGTCAGCGGGGTTCAAGAGACCCAGTACTTC. Translated: CATSDYVSGVQETQYF. The V call is TRBV24-1, the J call TRBJ2-5; 7 bases fit TRBD2. Trimming cost V 2 bases and J 2 bases; bases outside gene matches: 7. CDR3 size: 16 residues. Germline V gene sequence: CDR1 KGHDR, CDR2 SFDVKD.

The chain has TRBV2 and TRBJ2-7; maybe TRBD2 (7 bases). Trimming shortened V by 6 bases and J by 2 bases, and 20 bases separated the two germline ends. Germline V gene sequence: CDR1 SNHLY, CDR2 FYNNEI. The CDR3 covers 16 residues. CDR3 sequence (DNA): TGTGCCAGCAGGGGGACACCGCTAGCGGACCCCTACGAGCAGTACTTC. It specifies CASRGTPLADPYEQYF.

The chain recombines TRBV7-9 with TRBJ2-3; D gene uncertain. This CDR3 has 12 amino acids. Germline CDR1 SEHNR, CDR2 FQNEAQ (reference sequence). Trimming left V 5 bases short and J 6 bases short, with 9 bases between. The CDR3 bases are TGTGCCAGCAGCCCTAAACAGGATACGCAGTATTTT. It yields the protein CASSPKQDTQYF.

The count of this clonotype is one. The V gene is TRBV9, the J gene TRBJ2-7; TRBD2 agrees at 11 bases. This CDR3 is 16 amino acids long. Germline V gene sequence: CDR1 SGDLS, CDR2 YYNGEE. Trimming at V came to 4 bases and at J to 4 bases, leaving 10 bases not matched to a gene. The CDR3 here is CASSSSAGTSGYEQYF. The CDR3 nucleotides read TGTGCCAGCAGCTCCTCTGCCGGGACTAGCGGATACGAGCAGTACTTC.

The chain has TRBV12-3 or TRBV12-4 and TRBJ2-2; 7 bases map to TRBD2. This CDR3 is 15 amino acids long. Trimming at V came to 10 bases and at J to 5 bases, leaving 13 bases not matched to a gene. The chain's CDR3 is CAIPVGRERTGELFF. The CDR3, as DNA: TGTGCCATCCCCGTCGGGCGGGAGAGGACCGGGGAGCTGTTTTTT.

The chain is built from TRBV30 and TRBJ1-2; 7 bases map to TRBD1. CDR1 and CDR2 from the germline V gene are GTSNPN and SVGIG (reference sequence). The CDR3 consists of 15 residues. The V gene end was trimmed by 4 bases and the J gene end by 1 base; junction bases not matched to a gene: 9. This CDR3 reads CAWMGQIKDNYGYTF. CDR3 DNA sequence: TGTGCCTGGATGGGACAGATAAAGGATAACTATGGCTACACCTTC.

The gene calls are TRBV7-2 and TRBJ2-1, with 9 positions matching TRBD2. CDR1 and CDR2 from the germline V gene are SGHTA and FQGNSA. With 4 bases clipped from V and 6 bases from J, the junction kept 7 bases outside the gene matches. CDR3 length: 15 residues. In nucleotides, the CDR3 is TGTGCCAGCAGCTACGGGACTAGCTTCGCCAATGAGCAGTTCTTC. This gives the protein CASSYGTSFANEQFF.

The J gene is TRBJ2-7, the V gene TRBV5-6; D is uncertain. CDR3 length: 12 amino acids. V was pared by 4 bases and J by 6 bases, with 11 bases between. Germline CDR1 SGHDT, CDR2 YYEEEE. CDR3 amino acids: CASSTYSGEQYF. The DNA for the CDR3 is TGTGCCAGCAGCACGTACTCCGGCGAGCAGTACTTC.

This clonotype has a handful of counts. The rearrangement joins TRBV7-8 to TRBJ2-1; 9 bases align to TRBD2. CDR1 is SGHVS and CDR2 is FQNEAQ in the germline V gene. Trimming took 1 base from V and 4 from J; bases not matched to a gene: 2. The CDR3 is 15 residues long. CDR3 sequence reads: CASSLVSGSYNEQFF. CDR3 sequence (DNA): TGTGCCAGCAGCTTAGTTAGCGGGAGTTACAATGAGCAGTTCTTC.